This T cell receptor (beta chain) was sequenced for a study of cytomegalovirus exposure and HLA in healthy donors. Both 60 Vbeta primers and 13 Jbeta primers went into the PCR. Repertoires were generated with immunoSEQ multiplex PCR, while TCRdb's copy carries only in-frame clones and drops some. The profile covers about 200,000 clones, with about 86% appearing a single time and around 0.3% taken by the ten largest. It was healthy bone marrow donors who served as donors. General study findings and limits: Links to common viral pathogens appeared, in a later analysis, for several of the most significant clusters. Reportedly, a later analysis found an Asian-associated ancestry cluster had fewer N-insertions than the roughly 700-donor mean. The study listed 150 to 200 cytomegalovirus-associated TCR beta chains.

Concerning this clone: Its antigen is undetermined.

Sequencing was done on a sample of PBMCs. This TCR derives from a young woman in good health and CMV-seronegative.

In DNA form, the CDR3 reads TGTGCCAGCAGCTTCTACACTCTAGCGGGGGGGAATGAGCAGTTCTTC. This translates into CASSFYTLAGGNEQFF. The chain joins TRBV7-9 to TRBJ2-1, with 12 bases fitting TRBD2. This CDR3 region has 16 residues. Germline V gene lookup returns CDR1 SEHNR and CDR2 FQNEAQ (reference sequence). Trimming took 3 bases from V and 7 from J; bases not matched to a gene: 7.